These 3 T cell receptor beta chains originate from one sample sequenced in a study of blood T cell dynamics during melanoma immunotherapy. Profiling relied on immunoSEQ multiplex PCR, and the TCRdb table lists in-frame clones only, not all of them. The sample has around 13,000 clones, roughly 84% seen once; the top ten hold approximately 4.4%. Time point in this sample: pre-treatment baseline. Sequences were derived from blood, sampled from a patient treated with checkpoint blockade. The receptors were sampled from a human donor with melanoma.

The table lists this clone with a count of one. This chain links TRBV7-9 with TRBJ2-5; D might be TRBD2 (7 bases). V shed 6 bases and J shed 6 bases, with 17 bases lying between them. The germline V gene has CDR1 SEHNR and CDR2 FQNEAQ (reference sequence). The CDR3 covers 14 residues. The CDR3 sequence is CASREGGAQKTQYF. As DNA, the CDR3 is TGTGCCAGCAGGGAGGGGGGGGCGCAGAAGACCCAGTACTTC.

This rearrangement joins TRBV11-2 to TRBJ2-1; TRBD2 is a possible D gene (5 bases). This CDR3 is 16 amino acids long. Germline V CDR1 and CDR2: SGHAT, FQNNGV. Trimming left V 1 base short and J 0 bases short, with 10 bases between. The CDR3 region is CASSLGTGSSYNEQFF. CDR3 DNA sequence: TGTGCCAGCAGCTTAGGGACTGGGAGCTCCTACAATGAGCAGTTCTTC.

The CDR3 sequence is CASSAYTGTGGTEAFF. CDR3 DNA sequence: TGCGCCAGCAGCGCGTACACCGGGACAGGGGGCACTGAAGCTTTCTTT. The chain is built from TRBV5-1 and TRBJ1-1; 11 bases agree with TRBD1. CDR3 size: 16 residues. V shed 4 bases and J 4 bases; nucleotides not matched to a gene: 9. CDR1 and CDR2 from the germline V gene are SGHRS and YFSETQ. Complete variable domain (other parts from reference TRBV5-1 and TRBJ1-1): KAGVTQTPRYLIKTRGQQVTLSCSPISGHRSVSWYQQTPGQGLQFLFEYFSETQRNKGNFPGRFSGRQFSNSRSEMNVSTLELGDSALYLCASSAYTGTGGTEAFFGQGTRLTVV.